The entry below describes one TCR beta chain. Its antigen is currently unknown. TCRdb's copy holds only in-frame clones and misses some; the assay was immunoSEQ multiplex PCR. The data contain about 150,000 clones, 86% of them singletons. The study drew the donors from its roughly 130-subject validation cohort, separate from the approximately 700-subject first cohort. The sample is drawn from a study of cytomegalovirus exposure and HLA in healthy donors. Turning to the study itself: The 600 to 800 first-cohort repertoires shared a platform with the 120 or so validation repertoires, as reported in a later analysis. Overall study results and limits: TCR beta chains numbering 150 to 200 were designated cytomegalovirus-associated. Cytomegalovirus status was reportedly diagnosed by the classifier with high sensitivity and specificity.

The V gene end was trimmed by 4 bases and the J gene end by 3 bases; junction bases not matched to a gene: 6. The germline gives CDR1 SGHDN, CDR2 FVKESK. The CDR3 is 17 amino acids. The chain links TRBV14 to TRBJ2-2; 12 bases agree with TRBD2. The receptor comes from a man younger than 35 in good health and CMV-seropositive. The specimen was PBMCs. CDR3 sequence (DNA): TGTGCCAGCAGCCCCGGGGGACTAGCGGGTTACACCGGGGAGCTGTTTTTT. This encodes CASSPGGLAGYTGELFF.